One sample yielded the 20 T cell receptor beta chains listed below, sequenced in a study of cytomegalovirus exposure and HLA in healthy donors (dated by TCRdb to the late 2010s). Libraries were prepared through the immunoSEQ multiplex PCR assay. The multiplex PCR relied on a mix of 60 forward primers for TCR Vbeta segments and 13 reverse primers for TCR Jbeta segments. In TCRdb, the immuneACCESS table is reduced to in-frame sequences with V and J assigned. These tables do not hold every clone; where another copy was compared, an unresolved V gene accounts for under half, and the others remain unexplained. The sample has 100,000 or so clones on record, approximately 69% of them singletons. The ten most abundant clones make up approximately 3% of the sample. Sequencing input: PBMCs. The receptors were sampled from a man in his thirties or forties in good health and CMV-seronegative.

The V and J genes are TRBV4-3 and TRBJ2-1, with TRBD1 matching over 8 bases. V was clipped by 0 bases and J by 8 bases; unmatched bases: 3. CDR3 size: 14 residues. Germline CDR1 LGHNA, CDR2 YSLEER. The CDR3 sequence is CASSQDAGGDEQFF. The CDR3 coding sequence is TGCGCCAGCAGCCAAGATGCAGGGGGCGATGAGCAGTTCTTC.

The rearrangement uses TRBV5-5 and TRBJ2-7, with 7 bases lining up with TRBD1. The length of the CDR3 is 14 residues. Trimming cost V 3 bases and J 2 bases; bases outside gene matches: 5. CDR1 is SGHKS, CDR2 YYEKEE, per germline (reference sequence). The chain's CDR3 is CASSSGTVTYEQYF. The CDR3 DNA is TGTGCCAGCAGCTCGGGGACAGTTACCTACGAGCAGTACTTC.

This clone was seen more than once but under ten times. The gene calls are TRBV4-1 and TRBJ2-1, with TRBD1 as a possible D gene (6 bases). Germline lookup yields CDR1 MGHRA and CDR2 YSYEKL. The length of the CDR3 is 13 residues. The germline V and J ends were trimmed by 2 bases and 10 bases, with 12 bases remaining between them. CDR3 DNA: TGCGCCAGCAGCCAAACAGGGTTGGTAGAGCAGTTCTTC. Translation: CASSQTGLVEQFF.

The rearrangement uses TRBV27 and TRBJ2-7; TRBD2 aligns across 14 bases. Germline CDR1 reads MNHEY; CDR2 reads SMNVEV (reference sequence). The V segment lost 8 bases and the J segment 4 bases; nucleotides outside the gene matches: 10. This CDR3 comprises 16 residues. In DNA form, the CDR3 reads TGTGCCAGCGCAGTGACTAGCGGGAGGGCTAGGTACGAGCAGTACTTC. The encoded protein is CASAVTSGRARYEQYF.

The chain has TRBV9 and TRBJ1-1; 7 bases fit TRBD1. The CDR3 spans 13 residues. Trimming at V came to 6 bases and at J to 2 bases, leaving 4 bases not matched to a gene. Germline V gene sequence: CDR1 SGDLS, CDR2 YYNGEE. CDR3 bases: TGTGCCAGCAAACGACAGGGAAACACTGAAGCTTTCTTT. Protein: CASKRQGNTEAFF.

This clone came up a few times. CDR3 bases: TGTGCCATCAGTGAGAGAGGGTCCGAGCAGTACTTC. Translating it yields CAISERGSEQYF. The chain combines TRBV10-3 with TRBJ2-7; D is possibly TRBD2 (5 bases). Per the germline V gene, CDR1 is ENHRY and CDR2 is SYGVKD. Trimming stripped 2 bases from V and 6 bases from J, with 8 bases between. The CDR3 totals 12 residues.

The rearrangement joins TRBV4-1 to TRBJ2-4, with TRBD1 as a possible D gene (5 bases). The CDR3 loop spans 18 amino acids. Germline V gives CDR1 MGHRA, CDR2 YSYEKL. With 4 bases removed from V and 1 base from J, the gap between germline ends came to 20 bases. The CDR3 DNA sequence: TGCGCCAGCAGCCGAGACGCTGGGGCAGCAGGGGCCAAAAACATTCAGTACTTC. Its protein product is CASSRDAGAAGAKNIQYF.

In this sample, this clone turned up a few times. This chain joins TRBV11-3 and TRBJ2-5; 8 bases agree with TRBD1. Trimming at V came to 2 bases and at J to 5 bases, leaving 1 base not matched to a gene. CDR1 is SGHNT, CDR2 YENEEA, per germline. The CDR3 has 13 residues. CDR3 protein: CASSLQGAETQYF. CDR3 in DNA: TGTGCCAGCAGCTTACAGGGGGCTGAGACCCAGTACTTC.

As for this clone: At one of its ends the junction is not consistent with the germline gene, which may arise from a read error. The rearrangement links TRBV28 to TRBJ2-4; a weak D match, TRBD2 (6 bases). This CDR3 has 13 amino acids. Germline CDR1 reads MDHEN; CDR2 reads SYDVKM. CDR3 nucleotides: TGTGCCAGCAGTGTACTAGCCAAAAACAGTCAGTACTTC. Amino acid sequence: CASSVLAKNSQYF. The entire variable domain, with the rest obtained from reference TRBV28 and TRBJ2-4, is as follows: DVKVTQSSRYLVKRTGEKVFLECVQDMDHENMFWYRQDPGLGLRLIYFSYDVKMKEKGDIPEGYSVSREKKERFSLILESASTNQTSMYLCASSVLAKNSQYFGAGTRLSVL.

This chain joins TRBV27 and TRBJ1-5; D may be TRBD1 (5 bases). This CDR3 spans 16 amino acids. Germline values: CDR1 MNHEY, CDR2 SMNVEV (reference sequence). Between the trimmed V and J ends, which lost 1 base and 6 bases, there was a span of 16 bases. For the CDR3, the DNA is TGTGCCAGCAGTTTATTGGGGGAGGGACGGGGTCAGCCCCAGCATTTT. This codes for CASSLLGEGRGQPQHF.

As for this clone: Its ends do not fully match the called genes, so a read error is possible. The V call is TRBV7-6, the J call TRBJ2-6; TRBD1 matches 10 bases. The CDR3 length is 17 residues. Germline V gene lookup returns CDR1 SGHVS and CDR2 FNYEAQ. The CDR3, as DNA: TGTGCCAGCAGACCCGGGACAGGGGCACCTGGGGCCAACGGCCTGACTTTC. It encodes CASRPGTGAPGANGLTF.

This clone was picked up one time. V is TRBV10-3 and J is TRBJ1-6, with 7 nucleotides matching TRBD1. The germline V gene encodes CDR1 ENHRY and CDR2 SYGVKD. The CDR3 sequence is 15 residues long. After removal of 8 bases from V and 3 bases from J, the junction contained 7 bases not matched to a gene. The CDR3 DNA reads TGTGCCATCTCTTTAGGGGACAGCTATAATTCACCCCTCCACTTT. Translating gives CAISLGDSYNSPLHF.

The gene calls are TRBV7-8 and TRBJ1-1; the match to TRBD1 covers 7 bases. With V trimmed by 3 bases and J by 10 bases, 8 bases remained unmatched. There are 13 residues in the CDR3. Germline CDR1 and CDR2: SGHVS and FQNEAQ. This chain's CDR3 is CASSLTGSQGAFF. The CDR3 region has the DNA TGTGCCAGCAGCTTGACAGGGAGTCAGGGAGCTTTCTTT.

The chain couples TRBV5-1 to TRBJ2-2; 12 bases match TRBD2. There are 15 residues in the CDR3. Germline trimming cut 3 bases from V and 6 bases from J; bases unmatched to any gene: 3. Germline CDR1 SGHRS, CDR2 YFSETQ. The CDR3 region is CASSYLAGGPGELFF. Here the CDR3 DNA reads TGCGCCAGCAGCTACCTAGCGGGAGGGCCCGGGGAGCTGTTTTTT.

The chain recombines TRBV27 with TRBJ2-3, with D possibly matching TRBD2 (6 bases). CDR1 MNHEY and CDR2 SMNVEV come from the germline V gene (reference sequence). The CDR3 covers 14 residues. V lost 7 bases to trimming and J lost 0 bases, with 11 bases between them. The CDR3 sequence: CASKGGVSTDTQYF. In DNA, the CDR3 is TGTGCCAGCAAGGGCGGGGTAAGCACAGATACGCAGTATTTT.

The chain joins TRBV1 to TRBJ2-7; the D segment call TRBD1 is taken from the table without a DNA check. TRBV1 is deemed a pseudogene. The CDR3 totals 16 residues. CDR3: CTSSLSRRQGAYEQYF. CDR3 nucleotides: TGCACCAGCAGCCTTAGCCGCCGACAGGGGGCATACGAGCAGTACTTC.

The CDR3 here is CASSFRREQETQYF. The CDR3 DNA sequence: TGTGCCAGCAGCTTTCGAAGAGAACAAGAGACCCAGTACTTC. The chain has TRBV5-4 and TRBJ2-5; D uncertain. V was clipped by 2 bases and J by 2 bases, with 10 bases between them. The CDR3 spans 14 residues. CDR1 is SGHNT, CDR2 YYREEE, per germline (reference sequence).

This chain connects TRBV6-5 to TRBJ2-7; 7 nucleotides align to TRBD1. Germline V gene sequence: CDR1 MNHEY, CDR2 SVGAGI. The J segment lost 0 bases and the V segment lost 10 bases, leaving 6 bases of the junction unmatched. The CDR3 length is 13 residues. The CDR3 region has the DNA TGTGCCATCCACCGGGACAGCTCCTACGAGCAGTACTTC. Protein product: CAIHRDSSYEQYF.

This chain links TRBV4-3 with TRBJ2-7; TRBD1 aligns across 8 bases. Germline V gene sequence: CDR1 LGHNA, CDR2 YSLEER. The V segment lost 4 bases and the J segment 3 bases; nucleotides outside the gene matches: 8. This CDR3 has 15 residues. The chain's CDR3 is CASSLDGGQGYEQYF. The CDR3 DNA follows: TGCGCCAGCAGCCTAGACGGTGGACAGGGCTACGAGCAGTACTTC.

The V call is TRBV11-1, the J call TRBJ2-1; possibly TRBD1 for D (6 bases). V was clipped by 1 base and J by 0 bases, with 16 bases between them. Germline lookup yields CDR1 SGHAT and CDR2 FQDESV (reference sequence). There are 18 residues in the CDR3. CDR3 DNA sequence: TGTGCCAGCAGCTTAGAAGGTGTCAGGGGCAGCTCCTACAATGAGCAGTTCTTC. The encoded protein is CASSLEGVRGSSYNEQFF.